A selection of T cell receptor beta chains follows, all from one sample in a study of tumor-infiltrating lymphocytes in localized non-small cell lung cancer. The method was immunoSEQ multiplex PCR; TCRdb's version includes in-frame clones alone and lacks a portion of them. The repertoire consists of about 10,000 clones, with about 77% occurring once and the leading ten covering 17%. The specimen was uninvolved lung tissue not adjacent to the tumor. The receptors stem from a human donor with non-small cell lung cancer. CDR3s include the opening cysteine and the closing phenylalanine or tryptophan. A D gene is named only where the DNA matches it firmly. The listing skips clone size in some rows; elsewhere it reads once, few, many or a size class.

d_call	clone_size	v_call	j_call	cdr3_nt	cdr3_aa
NA	NA	TRBV7-3	TRBJ1-1	TGTGCCAGCAGCTCCGTCGTTAACACTGAAGCTTTCTTT	CASSSVVNTEAFF
NA	medium-sized	TRBV28	TRBJ1-2	TGTGCCAGCAGTTTAAGCCAGACTCTCTATGGCTACACCTTC	CASSLSQTLYGYTF
NA	NA	TRBV4-1	TRBJ2-1	TGCGCCAGCAGCCAAGAGGGGGGATCGGCCGGCTCCAATGAGCAGTTCTTC	CASSQEGGSAGSNEQFF
NA	NA	TRBV6-1	TRBJ2-7	TGTGCCAGCAGTGAAGGGTCCGTCTCCTACGAGCAGTACTTC	CASSEGSVSYEQYF
TRBD1	NA	TRBV7-2	TRBJ1-3	TGTGCCAGCGGGCTGGGGACAGCTGGAAACACCATATATTTT	CASGLGTAGNTIYF
TRBD1	NA	TRBV5-1	TRBJ1-1	TGCGCCAGCAGCGGTGGGACAGTGAACACTGAAGCTTTCTTT	CASSGGTVNTEAFF
TRBD2	few	TRBV19	TRBJ2-7	TGTGCCAGTAGATTAACTAGCGGGGGTCCATACGAGCAGTACTTC	CASRLTSGGPYEQYF
TRBD2	few	TRBV7-2	TRBJ2-3	TGTGCCAGCAGCTTAGGCACAGCGGGGGGGACAGATACGCAGTATTTT	CASSLGTAGGTDTQYF
TRBD2	NA	TRBV14	TRBJ2-5	TGTGCCAGCAGCTACTGGACTAGCGGGGGGCAAGAGACCCAGTACTTC	CASSYWTSGGQETQYF
NA	medium-sized	TRBV2	TRBJ1-1	TGTGCCAGCCAAGGAGACGCCAACACTGAAGCTTTCTTT	CASQGDANTEAFF
TRBD2	NA	TRBV5-8	TRBJ2-2	TGTGCCAGCAGCTCCAGCGGGGGGTACACCGGGGAGCTGTTTTTT	CASSSSGGYTGELFF
TRBD2	NA	TRBV29-1	TRBJ2-5	TGCAGCGTTGCCCTAGCGGGGGATCAAGAGACCCAGTACTTC	CSVALAGDQETQYF
NA	medium-sized	TRBV2	TRBJ1-6	TGTGCCAGCATACGGGCGGATAATTCACCCCTCCACTTT	CASIRADNSPLHF
NA	NA	TRBV2	TRBJ1-2	TGTGCCAGCAGTTCCGCCGGCAGGGCAGGAGGCTACACCTTC	CASSSAGRAGGYTF
NA	NA	TRBV29-1	TRBJ2-3	TGCAGCGTTGAAGATGGATTATCTAGCACAGATACGCAGTATTTT	CSVEDGLSSTDTQYF
TRBD1	NA	TRBV2	TRBJ1-2	TGTGCCAGCATCAACGACAGGGGAAGGGGCTACACCTTC	CASINDRGRGYTF
TRBD1	once	TRBV9	TRBJ2-2	TGTGCCAGCACCCCTGGGACAGGCACTAACACCGGGGAGCTGTTTTTT	CASTPGTGTNTGELFF
TRBD2	few	TRBV28	TRBJ2-5	TGTGCCAGCAGGAAGCGGGGGGAAGAGACCCAGTACTTC	CASRKRGEETQYF
NA	few	TRBV13	TRBJ2-7	TGTGCCAGCAGCTTAGAAAGCTACGAGCAGTACTTC	CASSLESYEQYF
NA	NA	TRBV7-2	TRBJ2-2	TGTGCCAGCAGCTTCTTAACCGGGGAGCTGTTTTTT	CASSFLTGELFF
NA	NA	TRBV5-8	TRBJ1-2	TGTGCCAGCAGCTTGCCCTACAGGGAGACTAACTATGGCTACACCTTC	CASSLPYRETNYGYTF
NA	NA	TRBV30	TRBJ1-2	TGTGCCTGGAGTGCAATATTATCAGGGAGACGAGGCTACACCTTC	CAWSAILSGRRGYTF
NA	NA	TRBV30	TRBJ1-5	TGTGCCTGGAGCGCCTCGGGCAATCAGCCCCAGCATTTT	CAWSASGNQPQHF
NA	NA	TRBV14	TRBJ1-1	TGTGCCAGCAGCCGTCGAGGGGGGGAAGCTTTCTTT	CASSRRGGEAFF
TRBD1	once	TRBV27	TRBJ2-7	TGTGCCAGCAGTGGGACAGGGGAGGGAACCTACGAGCAGTACTTC	CASSGTGEGTYEQYF
TRBD2	NA	TRBV28	TRBJ2-3	TGTGCCAGCCGGGGGGTTGGTACAGATACGCAGTATTTT	CASRGVGTDTQYF
NA	few	TRBV28	TRBJ1-4	TGTGCCAGCAGTACGCGGCAGGCGTTAAATGAAAAACTGTTTTTT	CASSTRQALNEKLFF
NA	NA	TRBV7-2	TRBJ2-3	TGTGCCAGCAGCTTAGGTCGCGGGACCAGAGATACGCAGTATTTT	CASSLGRGTRDTQYF
TRBD1	NA	TRBV27	TRBJ2-7	TGTGCCAGCAGTCGCGGGACAGGGGGCTACGAGCAGTACTTC	CASSRGTGGYEQYF
TRBD2	NA	TRBV27	TRBJ2-1	TGTGCCAGCAGTCCCGATCCCAGCGGGGGCTACAATGAGCAGTTCTTC	CASSPDPSGGYNEQFF
TRBD2	few	TRBV11-3	TRBJ2-1	TGTGCCAGCAGCCCTCAAGCGGGGGTGTACAATGAGCAGTTCTTC	CASSPQAGVYNEQFF
NA	NA	TRBV6-5	TRBJ2-3	TGTGCCAGCAGTTACTCGGTCGTATCCACAGATACGCAGTATTTT	CASSYSVVSTDTQYF
TRBD2	NA	TRBV4-1	TRBJ2-2	TGCGCCAGCAGCCAAGTTACGGCGGGGGGGGACGGGGAGCTGTTTTTT	CASSQVTAGGDGELFF
NA	NA	TRBV25-1	TRBJ1-2	TGTGCCAGCAGTGAAGACTGGGTGGGGGGCTACACCTTC	CASSEDWVGGYTF
NA	NA	TRBV2	TRBJ1-4	TGTGCCAGCAGTGTAGCGGGAAGGGGAAAACTGTTTTTT	CASSVAGRGKLFF
TRBD1	NA	TRBV28	TRBJ1-5	TGTGCCAGCAGTCCCCGGGACAGTAAAGGGTGGAATCAGCCCCAGCATTTT	CASSPRDSKGWNQPQHF
NA	medium-sized	TRBV11-2	TRBJ2-2	TGTGCCAGCAGCACGGGACAAAACACCGGGGAGCTGTTTTTT	CASSTGQNTGELFF
TRBD2	NA	TRBV6-1	TRBJ2-5	TGTGCCAGCAGTCAAGGGGGCGGGGGGGCTGAGACCCAGTACTTC	CASSQGGGGAETQYF
NA	medium-sized	TRBV20-1	TRBJ1-2	TGCAGTGCTACGGACGGCTATGGCTACACCTTC	CSATDGYGYTF
TRBD1	NA	TRBV2	TRBJ1-5	TGTGCCAGCTTGGGGGACAGGTCCGGGACTTTGAGCAATCAGCCCCAGCATTTT	CASLGDRSGTLSNQPQHF
NA	medium-sized	TRBV7-9	TRBJ2-4	TGTGCCAGCAGCTTAGAGGTGGGATTTCAGTACTTC	CASSLEVGFQYF
NA	NA	TRBV6-1	TRBJ2-3	TGTGCCAGCAGTGACGGACGGAATACAGATACGCAGTATTTT	CASSDGRNTDTQYF
TRBD1	NA	TRBV10-3	TRBJ1-2	TGTGCCATCAGGGTCACAGGGGGCACAGGTGGCTACACCTTC	CAIRVTGGTGGYTF
NA	NA	TRBV7-2	TRBJ2-7	TGTGCCAGCAGCTTAGCGGCGTCATTTTCTGCCTACGAGCAGTACTTC	CASSLAASFSAYEQYF
TRBD1	NA	TRBV5-6	TRBJ2-7	TGTGCCAGCAGCTGGAGACAGGGGAATAGGTACGAGCAGTACTTC	CASSWRQGNRYEQYF
NA	NA	TRBV6-4	TRBJ1-5	TGTGCCAGCAGATACGACGGTCTCAATCAGCCCCAGCATTTT	CASRYDGLNQPQHF
TRBD1	NA	TRBV10-3	TRBJ1-5	TGTGCCATCAGTGAGGACAGGGGTCTTATTCAGCATTTT	CAISEDRGLIQHF
TRBD2	NA	TRBV11-3	TRBJ2-1	TGTGCCAGCAGCTCCTCTAGCGGGGGACCTAATGAGCAGTTCTTC	CASSSSSGGPNEQFF
NA	NA	TRBV11-2	TRBJ1-3	TGTGCCAGCAGCACGGGACGACTCTTTAGCTCTGGAAACACCATATATTTT	CASSTGRLFSSGNTIYF
NA	NA	TRBV7-9	TRBJ2-5	TGTGCCAGCAGCGCACGCAGGGTGAGGGAGACCCAGTACTTC	CASSARRVRETQYF
TRBD2	NA	TRBV19	TRBJ2-3	TGTGCCAGTAGTCAATTACTAGCGGGGGCGCAGTATTTT	CASSQLLAGAQYF
NA	NA	TRBV7-6	TRBJ2-3	TGTGCCAGCAGCTCCACGGGGGGCTTACTCACAGATACGCAGTATTTT	CASSSTGGLLTDTQYF
NA	few	TRBV19	TRBJ2-7	TGTGCCAGTAGTATAGCCCCGGTGAGCTCCTACGAGCAGTACTTC	CASSIAPVSSYEQYF
NA	NA	TRBV7-8	TRBJ2-3	TGTGCCAGCAGCCCATACCTCATACCCCTAAGGGGAGATACGCAGTATTTT	CASSPYLIPLRGDTQYF
NA	NA	TRBV2	TRBJ2-1	TGTGCCAGCAGTGAAGAAGGATACAATGAGCAGTTCTTC	CASSEEGYNEQFF
NA	NA	TRBV11-1	TRBJ2-7	TGTGCCAGCAGCTTAGAAGGGGGACCCAGCTACGAGCAGTACTTC	CASSLEGGPSYEQYF
TRBD1	NA	TRBV30	TRBJ1-1	TGTGCCTGGAGCGCTCCGGGACAGGGCCAGAGGGGGAACACTGAAGCTTTCTTT	CAWSAPGQGQRGNTEAFF